The clone carrying this TCR beta chain was observed a handful of times. Its antigen remains unknown. These data originate in a study of T-cell reconstitution after alpha-beta-depleted transplantation in children. Study-level points and caveats: Surviving recipient T cells and thymic progenitors underlay high day-60 TCRbeta diversity in some patients. T cells produced anew were the main source of T-cell counts and diversity one year after transplant. Several hundred graft clones that had expanded were reportedly the source of alpha-beta T cells about two months after transplant.

The germline CDR1 and CDR2 sequences are SGHRS and YFSETQ. The V and J ends lost 6 bases and 1 base, in that order; junction bases with no gene match: 3. CDR3 length: 13 amino acids. Using unique molecular identifiers, the investigators prepared the TCRbeta library. MiXCR, run by TCRdb on the PCR reads, gives a single entry per CDR3 protein. The table includes about 900,000 distinct CDR3 sequences, less than 30% detected once. This chain links TRBV5-1 with TRBJ2-7; 8 positions agree with TRBD1. The sequence was collected from a boy in the first two years of life who had a stem cell transplant for SCID, so the T cells may come from the graft donor. The sample was PBMCs, mostly from graft donor cells, taken 360 days after TCRalphabeta/CD19-depleted stem cell transplant. CDR3 in amino acids: CASNRDRSYEQYF. As DNA, the CDR3 is TGCGCCAGCAACCGGGACAGGTCCTACGAGCAGTACTTC.